The source of this TCR beta chain is a study of shared clonotypes between healthy human individuals. V gave up 1 base and J gave up 7 bases, with 13 bases separating them. This CDR3 has 15 amino acids. CDR1 is SGHTA and CDR2 is FQGNSA in the germline V gene. This clone was counted once. Researchers divided each subset's genomic DNA evenly across several immunoSEQ plates. Sequencing was performed with immunoSEQ multiplex PCR; in TCRdb, only in-frame clones are kept and a portion is missing. In the table there are about 2 million clones, 90% to 95% of which are singletons. The specimen was naive CD4+ T cells sorted from blood. The subset is: CD45RA+ positively selected. The chain joins TRBV7-2 to TRBJ1-4, with D uncertain. This TCR was recovered from a man younger than 35 in good health. DNA for the CDR3: TGTGCCAGCAGCTTAGAAGGTTCCCGGGGTGAAAAACTGTTTTTT. Translation gives CASSLEGSRGEKLFF.